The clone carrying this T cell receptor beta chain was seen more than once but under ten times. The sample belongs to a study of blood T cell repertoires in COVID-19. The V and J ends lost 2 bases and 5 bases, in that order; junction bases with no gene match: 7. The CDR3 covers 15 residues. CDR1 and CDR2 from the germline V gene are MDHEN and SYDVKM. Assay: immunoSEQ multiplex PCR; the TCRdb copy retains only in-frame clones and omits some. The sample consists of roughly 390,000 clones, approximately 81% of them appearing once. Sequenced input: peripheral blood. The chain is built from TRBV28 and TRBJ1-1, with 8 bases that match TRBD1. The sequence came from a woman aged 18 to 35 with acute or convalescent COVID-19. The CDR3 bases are TGTGCCAGCAGTTTAGGACAGGGTTATCGGACTGAAGCTTTCTTT. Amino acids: CASSLGQGYRTEAFF.